The entry below gives a single T cell receptor beta chain sequence along with its context. This table comes from immunoSEQ multiplex PCR, and its TCRdb copy is limited to in-frame clones, with some not included. The sample includes some 530,000 clones, about 78% of them seen just once. Genomic DNA for unsorted samples, which was extracted with the QIAamp DNA Blood Mini kit, came from roughly 100 million PBMCs. The sample comes from a study of shared clonotypes between healthy human individuals. This CDR3 spans 17 amino acids. The clonotype was recovered from a woman in her forties in good health. Some clones in this sample may be carry-over from other donors' samples. The rearrangement joins TRBV21-1 to TRBJ2-7; the table's D call, TRBD1, has no DNA check behind it. TRBV21-1 has pseudogene status. The sample consisted of PBMCs. The CDR3: CASSKEGLDRGSYEQYF. The CDR3 DNA reads as TGTGCCAGCAGCAAAGAGGGCCTGGACAGGGGGAGCTACGAGCAGTACTTC.